The count of the clone carrying this T cell receptor beta chain is one. Its target is not known. From roughly 400 ng of RNA, a library with molecular barcoded alpha/delta and beta/gamma adaptors was made. TCRdb passed the reads through MiXCR, listing each CDR3 protein once. Here the sample spans tens of thousands of distinct CDR3 sequences, roughly 13% being singletons. This sample was included in a study of read filtering for tumor transcriptome and immune sequencing. Study overall: Transcriptome libraries were built from DNase-treated RNA.

The CDR3 has 15 residues. V lost 0 bases and J 5 bases, leaving 14 bases between the germline ends. Germline CDR1 GTSNPN, CDR2 SVGIG (reference sequence). Notes on the study in general: Without single-read clonotypes, shared clonotype proportions correlated more between IR-seq and RNA-seq. Approximately 80% of IR-seq clonotypes had one read, totaling about 3.5% of reads; RNA-seq: about 74% and 41%.

Sequenced: a population of CD138-negative cells sorted from bone marrow. The chain uses TRBV30 and TRBJ2-1; the D gene is possibly TRBD2 (5 bases). The TCR sequence derives from a donor at least 40 years old with multiple myeloma. DNA for the CDR3: TGTGCCTGGAGTGTACTCCAGAGGGCCGACAATGAGCAGTTCTTC. It translates to CAWSVLQRADNEQFF. The variable domain in full, with the rest retrieved from reference TRBV30 and TRBJ2-1, is SQTIHQWPATLVQPVGSPLSLECTVEGTSNPNLYWYRQAAGRGLQLLFYSVGIGQISSEVPQNLSASRPQDRQFILSSKKLLLSDSGFYLCAWSVLQRADNEQFFGPGTRLTVL.